A few counts support the clone carrying this TCR beta chain. What it binds is unknown. Noted time point: newly diagnosed GD, antithyroid drugs for less than 3 months. Extracted PBMC RNA gave rise to the TCR library. V was clipped by 5 bases and J by 3 bases, with 16 bases between them. Looked up from germline, CDR1 is SGHAT and CDR2 is FQNNGV. CDR3 length equals 16 residues. This specimen comes from a study of regulatory T cells in long-lasting Graves disease. Study-level points and caveats: Not thyroid tissue but only peripheral blood was studied.

Investigators prepared the TCR beta libraries by applying iRepertoire HTBI primers and Arm-PCR of CDR3 regions. In TCRdb, the multiplex PCR reads were re-called with MiXCR into one record per CDR3 protein. The sample lists hundreds of thousands of distinct CDR3 sequences, about 12% seen once, with around 9.3% in the top ten. This same sample was also taken into another study, of T cells in Graves' hyperthyroidism and ophthalmopathy. From that second work: Graves' hyperthyroidism was deemed stable given no ophthalmopathy progression within 18 months. Exclusion followed for patients with uncontrolled infection, other autoimmune disease, pregnancy or lactation. First-round RT-PCR with HTBI primers amplified the TCR CDR3 region.

The TCR originated in a woman aged 25 to 39 with Graves disease. The specimen comprised peripheral blood mononuclear cells (PBMCs), sampled at new diagnosis, from a patient treated with antithyroid drugs. The rearrangement links TRBV11-2 to TRBJ2-2; possibly TRBD1 for D (6 bases). The CDR3 reads CASSRGTGSDTGELFF. For the CDR3, the DNA is TGTGCCAGCAGCCGGGGAACAGGGTCGGACACCGGGGAGCTGTTTTTT.